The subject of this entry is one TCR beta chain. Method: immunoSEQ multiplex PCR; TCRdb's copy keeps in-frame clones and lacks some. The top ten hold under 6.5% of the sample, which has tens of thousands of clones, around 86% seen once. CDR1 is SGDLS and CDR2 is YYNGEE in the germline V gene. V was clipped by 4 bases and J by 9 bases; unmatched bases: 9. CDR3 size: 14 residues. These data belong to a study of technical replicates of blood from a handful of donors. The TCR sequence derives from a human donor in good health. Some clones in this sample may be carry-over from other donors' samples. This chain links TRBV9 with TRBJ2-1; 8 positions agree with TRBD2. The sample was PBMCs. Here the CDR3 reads CASSISGSFGEQFF. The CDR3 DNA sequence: TGTGCCAGCAGCATCAGCGGGAGTTTTGGTGAGCAGTTCTTC.